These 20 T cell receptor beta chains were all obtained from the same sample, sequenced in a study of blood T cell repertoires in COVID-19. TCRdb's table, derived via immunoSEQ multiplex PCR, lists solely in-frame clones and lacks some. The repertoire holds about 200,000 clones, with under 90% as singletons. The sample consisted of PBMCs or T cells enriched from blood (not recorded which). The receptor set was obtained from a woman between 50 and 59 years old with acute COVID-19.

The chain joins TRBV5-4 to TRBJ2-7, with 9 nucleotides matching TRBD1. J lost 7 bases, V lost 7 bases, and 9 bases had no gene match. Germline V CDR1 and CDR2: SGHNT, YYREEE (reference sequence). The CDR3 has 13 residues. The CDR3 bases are TGTGCCAGCGGGGAACAGGGGGCTGGGGAGCAGTACTTC. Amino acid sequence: CASGEQGAGEQYF.

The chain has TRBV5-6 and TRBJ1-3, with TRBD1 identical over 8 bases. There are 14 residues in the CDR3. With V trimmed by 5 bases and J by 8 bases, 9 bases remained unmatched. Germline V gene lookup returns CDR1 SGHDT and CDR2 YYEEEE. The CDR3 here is CASRLRGQGYTIYF. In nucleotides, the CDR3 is TGTGCCAGCAGGTTGCGAGGACAGGGATACACCATATATTTT.

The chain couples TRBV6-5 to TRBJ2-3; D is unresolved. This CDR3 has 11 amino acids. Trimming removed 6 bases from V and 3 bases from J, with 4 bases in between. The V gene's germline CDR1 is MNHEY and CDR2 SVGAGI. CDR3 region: CASRQTDTQYF. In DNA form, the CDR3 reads TGTGCCAGCAGACAAACAGATACGCAGTATTTT.

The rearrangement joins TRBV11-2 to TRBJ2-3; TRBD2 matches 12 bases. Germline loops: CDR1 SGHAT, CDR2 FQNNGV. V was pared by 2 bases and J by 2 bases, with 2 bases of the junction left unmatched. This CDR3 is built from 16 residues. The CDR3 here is CASSLRLAGATDTQYF. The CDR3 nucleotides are TGTGCCAGCAGCTTAAGACTAGCGGGGGCCACAGATACGCAGTATTTT.

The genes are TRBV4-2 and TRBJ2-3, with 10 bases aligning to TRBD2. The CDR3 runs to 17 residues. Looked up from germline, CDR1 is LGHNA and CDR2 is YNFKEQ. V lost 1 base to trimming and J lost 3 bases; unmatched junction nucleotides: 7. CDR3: CASSQGSSGSPTDTQYF. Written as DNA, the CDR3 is TGTGCCAGCAGCCAAGGCTCTAGCGGGAGTCCAACAGATACGCAGTATTTT.

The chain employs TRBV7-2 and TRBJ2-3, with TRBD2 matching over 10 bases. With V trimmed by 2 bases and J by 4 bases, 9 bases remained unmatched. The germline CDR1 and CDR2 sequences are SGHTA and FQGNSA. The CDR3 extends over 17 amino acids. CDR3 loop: CASSLTERGGLADTQYF. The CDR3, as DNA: TGTGCCAGCAGCTTAACCGAGCGGGGGGGCCTCGCAGATACGCAGTATTTT.

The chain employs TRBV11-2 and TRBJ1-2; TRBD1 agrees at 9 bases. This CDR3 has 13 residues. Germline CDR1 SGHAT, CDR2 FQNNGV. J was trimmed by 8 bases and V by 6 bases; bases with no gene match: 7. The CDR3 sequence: CASRGQGRDGYTF. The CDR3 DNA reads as TGTGCCAGCAGAGGACAGGGGCGTGACGGCTACACCTTC.

CDR3 coding DNA: TGTGCCAGCAGTGGGCAAAACAATGAGCAGTTCTTC. This sequence encodes CASSGQNNEQFF. V usage is TRBV2 and J usage is TRBJ2-1; D is unresolved. Trimming took off 4 bases at V and 5 bases at J, with 6 bases between the two ends. The CDR3 contains 12 residues. Germline lookup yields CDR1 SNHLY and CDR2 FYNNEI.

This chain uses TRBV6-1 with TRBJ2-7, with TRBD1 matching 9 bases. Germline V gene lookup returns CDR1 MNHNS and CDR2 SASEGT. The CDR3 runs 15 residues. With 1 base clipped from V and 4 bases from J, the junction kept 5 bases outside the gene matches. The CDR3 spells CASSEGQGVGYEQYF. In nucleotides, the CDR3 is TGTGCCAGCAGTGAAGGACAGGGGGTTGGGTACGAGCAGTACTTC.

The CDR3 sequence is CASSLASAPGEPQHF. The CDR3 bases are TGCGCCAGCAGCTTGGCCTCGGCCCCCGGAGAGCCCCAGCATTTT. The J gene is TRBJ1-5, the V gene TRBV5-1; D gene uncertain. CDR1 is SGHRS, CDR2 YFSETQ, per germline. The CDR3 is made up of 15 amino acids. V was pared by 0 bases and J by 8 bases, with 15 bases between.

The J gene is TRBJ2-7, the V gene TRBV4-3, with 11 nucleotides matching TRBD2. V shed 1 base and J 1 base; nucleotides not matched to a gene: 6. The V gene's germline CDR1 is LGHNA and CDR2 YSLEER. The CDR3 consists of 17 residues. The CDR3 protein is CASSQAKTSGASYEQYF. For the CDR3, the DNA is TGCGCCAGCAGCCAAGCGAAGACTAGCGGGGCTTCCTACGAGCAGTACTTC.

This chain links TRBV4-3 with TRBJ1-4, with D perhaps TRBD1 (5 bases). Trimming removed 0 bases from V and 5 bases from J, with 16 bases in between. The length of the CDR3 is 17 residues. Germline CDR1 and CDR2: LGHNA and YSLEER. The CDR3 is CASSQDWEGHGNEKLFF. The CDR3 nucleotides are TGCGCCAGCAGCCAAGATTGGGAGGGGCACGGGAATGAAAAACTGTTTTTT.

The CDR3 nucleotides are TGTGCCAGCAGCTTATTCGGACTAGCGGGAGGCGAGCAGTACTTC. Translated, it gives CASSLFGLAGGEQYF. The chain links TRBV7-2 to TRBJ2-7; the match to TRBD2 covers 14 bases. CDR1 is SGHTA, CDR2 FQGNSA, per germline. Trimming at V came to 2 bases and at J to 6 bases, leaving 3 bases not matched to a gene. The CDR3 is made up of 15 amino acids.

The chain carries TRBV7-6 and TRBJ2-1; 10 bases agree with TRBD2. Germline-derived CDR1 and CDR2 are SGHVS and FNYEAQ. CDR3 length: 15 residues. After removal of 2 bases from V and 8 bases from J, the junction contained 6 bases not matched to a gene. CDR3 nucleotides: TGTGCCAGCAGCTTACTAACTAGCGGGGCGTATGAGCAGTTCTTC. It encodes CASSLLTSGAYEQFF.

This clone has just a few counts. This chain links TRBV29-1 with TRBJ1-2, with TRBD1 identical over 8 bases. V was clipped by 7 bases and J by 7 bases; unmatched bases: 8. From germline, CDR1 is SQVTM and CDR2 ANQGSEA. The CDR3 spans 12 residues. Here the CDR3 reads CSGQQGEGGYTF. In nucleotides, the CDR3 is TGCAGCGGTCAACAGGGGGAAGGTGGCTACACCTTC. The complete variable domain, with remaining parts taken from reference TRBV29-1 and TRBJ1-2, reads SAVISQKPSRDICQRGTSLTIQCQVDSQVTMMFWYRQQPGQSLTLIATANQGSEATYESGFVIDKFPISRPNLTFSTLTVSNMSPEDSSIYLCSGQQGEGGYTFGSGTRLTVV.

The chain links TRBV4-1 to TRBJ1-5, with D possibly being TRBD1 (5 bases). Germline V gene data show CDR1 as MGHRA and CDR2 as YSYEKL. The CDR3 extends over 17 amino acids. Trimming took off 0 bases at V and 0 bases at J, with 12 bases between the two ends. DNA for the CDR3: TGCGCCAGCAGCCAAGAGGGAGGGGCCTATAGCAATCAGCCCCAGCATTTT. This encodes CASSQEGGAYSNQPQHF.

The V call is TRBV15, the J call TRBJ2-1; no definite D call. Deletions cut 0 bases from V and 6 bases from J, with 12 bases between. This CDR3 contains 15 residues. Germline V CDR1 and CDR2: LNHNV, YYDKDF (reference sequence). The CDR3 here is CATSREKLVPNEQFF. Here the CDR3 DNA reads TGTGCCACCAGCAGAGAAAAGCTAGTTCCCAATGAGCAGTTCTTC.

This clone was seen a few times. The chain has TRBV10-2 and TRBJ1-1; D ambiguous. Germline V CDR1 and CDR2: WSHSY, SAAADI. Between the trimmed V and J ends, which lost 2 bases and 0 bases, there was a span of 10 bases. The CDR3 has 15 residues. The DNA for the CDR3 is TGCGCCAGCAGTGAGGGAGGCTCGGTGAACACTGAAGCTTTCTTT. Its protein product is CASSEGGSVNTEAFF.

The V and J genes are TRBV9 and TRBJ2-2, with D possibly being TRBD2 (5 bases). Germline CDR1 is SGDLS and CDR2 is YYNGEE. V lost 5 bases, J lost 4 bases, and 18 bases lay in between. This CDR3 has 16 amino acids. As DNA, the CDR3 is TGTGCCAGCAGGCCGAATGACGGGAAGGGCACCGGGGAGCTGTTTTTT. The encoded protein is CASRPNDGKGTGELFF.

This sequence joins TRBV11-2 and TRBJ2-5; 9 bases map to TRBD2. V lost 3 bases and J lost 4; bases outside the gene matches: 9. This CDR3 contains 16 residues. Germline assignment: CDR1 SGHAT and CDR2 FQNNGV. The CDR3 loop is CASSFAAGGRRETQYF. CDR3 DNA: TGTGCCAGCAGCTTCGCAGCGGGAGGAAGGAGAGAGACCCAGTACTTC.